The 7 T cell receptor beta chains presented below share a single source sample, sequenced in a study of response to subunit inactivated influenza vaccine. TCRdb re-derived calls from the RT-PCR reads in MiXCR, one entry per CDR3 protein. The sample yields around 480,000 distinct CDR3 sequences, about 15% seen once. Source: CD4+ T cells sorted from PBMCs, taken roughly 24 months after vaccination. The receptors shown here come from a man in his fifties or sixties who received an inactivated influenza vaccine.

J is TRBJ1-5 and V is TRBV7-2, with TRBD1 matching over 9 bases. Germline lookup yields CDR1 SGHTA and CDR2 FQGNSA. CDR3 length equals 18 residues. V lost 1 base, J lost 7 bases, and 14 bases stayed unmatched. CDR3 sequence reads: CASSLGPGQGDRSQPQHF. In DNA form, the CDR3 reads TGTGCCAGCAGCTTAGGGCCGGGACAGGGTGATCGGAGCCAGCCCCAGCATTTT.

Regarding this clonotype: Germline is not matched at one junction end, which may reflect a read error. V gene TRBV3-1 combines with J gene TRBJ2-3, with TRBD2 matching 9 bases. This CDR3 has 15 residues. Germline lookup yields CDR1 LGHDT and CDR2 YNNKEL (reference sequence). CDR3 region: CACSQQGGRADTQYF. The CDR3 DNA sequence: TGTGCCTGCAGCCAGCAGGGCGGGAGGGCAGATACGCAGTATTTT.

This clonotype was counted a few times. The V call is TRBV7-6, the J call TRBJ2-5, with D tentatively TRBD1 (6 bases). Germline CDR1 is SGHVS and CDR2 is FNYEAQ. CDR3 size: 13 residues. Trimming pared 3 bases from V and 3 bases from J, leaving 8 bases between. The DNA of the CDR3 is TGTGCCAGCAGCTTCGGACAGAAAGAGACCCAGTACTTC. It codes for CASSFGQKETQYF. Looking up the rest from reference TRBV7-6 and TRBJ2-5 gives the full variable domain: GAGVSQSPRYKVTKRGQDVALRCDPISGHVSLYWYRQALGQGPEFLTYFNYEAQQDKSGLPNDRFSAERPEGSISTLTIQRTEQRDSAMYRCASSFGQKETQYFGPGTRLLVL.

The chain couples TRBV28 to TRBJ2-3; the match to TRBD2 covers 12 bases. J was trimmed by 4 bases and V by 5 bases; bases with no gene match: 7. The length of the CDR3 is 16 residues. CDR1 MDHEN and CDR2 SYDVKM come from the germline V gene. CDR3 sequence: CASSHSTSGRPDTQYF. In nucleotides, the CDR3 is TGTGCCAGCAGTCATTCGACTAGCGGGAGACCAGATACGCAGTATTTT.

This clonotype appeared a few times. The rearrangement uses TRBV6-5 and TRBJ2-1; D possibly corresponds to TRBD1 (6 bases). V was shortened by 1 base and J by 9 bases, with 10 bases between the two germline ends. This CDR3 comprises 13 residues. The V gene's germline CDR1 is MNHEY and CDR2 SVGAGI. In DNA form, the CDR3 reads TGTGCCAGCAGTTACTACAGGGACGGTGAGCAGTTCTTC. Residues: CASSYYRDGEQFF.

This clonotype was detected a few times. J is TRBJ1-1 and V is TRBV7-2; tentative D call: TRBD1 (5 bases). This CDR3 contains 15 residues. Germline V gives CDR1 SGHTA, CDR2 FQGNSA. Trimming stripped 1 base from V and 0 bases from J, with 9 bases between. The CDR3 spells CASSLVQGVNTEAFF. CDR3 nucleotide sequence: TGTGCCAGCAGCTTAGTGCAGGGCGTGAACACTGAAGCTTTCTTT. Complete variable domain (other parts from reference TRBV7-2 and TRBJ1-1): GAGVSQSPSNKVTEKGKDVELRCDPISGHTALYWYRQSLGQGLEFLIYFQGNSAPDKSGLPSDRFSAERTGGSVSTLTIQRTQQEDSAVYLCASSLVQGVNTEAFFGQGTRLTVV.

Regarding this clonotype: At one of its ends the junction is not consistent with the germline gene, which may arise from a read error. V and J are TRBV12-3 or TRBV12-4 and TRBJ1-5; the match to TRBD1 covers 10 bases. The CDR3 spans 15 residues. In DNA form, the CDR3 reads TGTGCCAGCAGCAGACAGGGGGCTTCGAATCTGCCCCAGCATTTT. Its protein product is CASSRQGASNLPQHF.